This T cell receptor beta chain was captured in a study of T cell clonality in common variable immunodeficiency. The study, taken as a whole, reports: Fewer deletions and N-nucleotide insertions were reportedly seen in common variable immunodeficiency TCR beta sequences.

Germline lookup yields CDR1 LNHDA and CDR2 SQIVND (reference sequence). This CDR3 has 14 amino acids. V was cut by 6 bases and J by 0 bases, with 11 bases left in between. Ten or more counts support this clone. Its matching antigen is unknown. The CDR3 extends 3 residues past the end of the read, so its final part is completed from the germline J gene. Generated by immunoSEQ multiplex PCR, the TCRdb table keeps only in-frame clones and is missing some. The sample shows tens of thousands of clones, none of them appearing just once. The origin of this receptor is a human donor with common variable immunodeficiency. The sequenced sample consisted of peripheral blood mononuclear cells. The chain is built from TRBV19 and TRBJ1-2; D not certain. CDR3 DNA, as far as it was read: TGTGCCAGTAGCCATAGGGCTACTAACTATGGC. It is translated as CASSHRATNYG. The whole CDR3 region reads CASSHRATNYGYTF.